The sample holds a few counts of the clone carrying this TCR beta chain. This sample is drawn from a study of blood T cell repertoires in COVID-19. The repertoire was sequenced with immunoSEQ multiplex PCR; TCRdb's copy has only in-frame clones and lacks some. This sample carries tens of thousands of clones, 75% to 90% of them seen once, and the ten largest clones take 2%. Germline lookup yields CDR1 MNHEY and CDR2 SVGEGT. The CDR3 runs 15 residues. Trimming took 6 bases from V and 10 from J, leaving 19 bases between them. The rearrangement uses TRBV6-2 or TRBV6-3 and TRBJ1-6; a possible D gene is TRBD1 (6 bases). Sequenced sample: peripheral blood. This TCR was recovered from a man aged 25-45 years with acute or convalescent COVID-19. CDR3 region: CASSPRGQILSPLHF. The CDR3 bases are TGTGCCAGCAGCCCTCGTGGACAGATCTTATCACCCCTCCACTTT.